This record concerns one T cell receptor (beta chain) sequence. The CDR3 sequence is 15 residues long. The germline V and J ends were trimmed by 3 bases and 3 bases, with 12 bases remaining between them. TCRdb re-called the RT-PCR reads through MiXCR, storing one row per CDR3 protein. The sample holds about 960,000 distinct CDR3 sequences, around 17% seen once. This sample is drawn from a study of patients and donors after allogeneic stem cell transplantation. The sample was blood, either unsorted or a sorted T cell fraction (not recorded which). The clonotype was recovered from a human donor who was either an allogeneic HSCT recipient or a stem cell or donor lymphocyte infusion donor (not recorded which). It is not recorded whose cells these are; they may come from a transplant donor. The chain employs TRBV12-3 or TRBV12-4 and TRBJ1-5; D not resolved. The DNA for the CDR3 is TGTGCCAGCAGTTTTAACAGCGGATTCAATCAGCCCCAGCATTTT. Translation gives CASSFNSGFNQPQHF.